These 17 T cell receptor beta chains were sequenced from one sample in a study of technical replicates of blood from four donors. TCRdb's copy holds only in-frame clones and misses some; the assay was immunoSEQ multiplex PCR. This sample has about 80,000 clones, with 85% to 95% found just once. The specimen sequenced was T cells isolated from PBMCs. The receptors were gathered from a human donor in good health.

Here the CDR3 reads CASSWAGNTGELFF. CDR3 DNA: TGTGCCAGCAGTTGGGCAGGGAACACCGGGGAGCTGTTTTTT. The rearrangement links TRBV28 to TRBJ2-2; D unclear. Germline V gives CDR1 MDHEN, CDR2 SYDVKM. This CDR3 spans 14 amino acids. Between the trimmed V and J ends, which lost 4 bases and 1 base, there was a span of 7 bases.

J is TRBJ2-1 and V is TRBV7-2, with D tentatively TRBD2 (6 bases). CDR1 and CDR2 (germline): SGHTA, FQGNSA. This CDR3 has 14 amino acids. V lost 2 bases to trimming and J lost 5 bases, with 10 bases between them. The CDR3 protein is CASSLIWRDNEQFF. CDR3 bases: TGTGCCAGCAGCTTAATTTGGAGGGACAATGAGCAGTTCTTC.

The chain links TRBV2 to TRBJ2-7; D possibly corresponds to TRBD1 (5 bases). Germline CDR1 is SNHLY and CDR2 is FYNNEI. CDR3 length equals 11 residues. The ends were cut back, 6 bases at V and 6 bases at J, with 9 bases in the middle. CDR3 coding DNA: TGTGCCAGCAGCTTTGACAGCGAGCAGTACTTC. This gives the protein CASSFDSEQYF.

The rearrangement joins TRBV15 to TRBJ2-1, with a weak D call TRBD2 (5 bases). The germline V and J ends were trimmed by 3 bases and 8 bases, with 11 bases remaining between them. The CDR3 is made up of 13 amino acids. Germline V lookup: CDR1 LNHNV, CDR2 YYDKDF (reference sequence). The CDR3 region has the DNA TGTGCCACCAGCAGCGCCGGGATCTATGAGCAGTTCTTC. It is translated as CATSSAGIYEQFF. Drawing the rest from reference TRBV15 and TRBJ2-1, the complete variable domain is DAMVIQNPRYQVTQFGKPVTLSCSQTLNHNVMYWYQQKSSQAPKLLFHYYDKDFNNEADTPDNFQSRRPNTSFCFLDIRSPGLGDTAMYLCATSSAGIYEQFFGPGTRLTVL.

CDR3 bases: TGTGCCAGCAGCCAAACTCTTTGGGACATCCGATACGAGCAGTACTTC. It encodes CASSQTLWDIRYEQYF. The V call is TRBV5-5, the J call TRBJ2-7; a weak D match, TRBD1 (6 bases). This CDR3 comprises 16 residues. Trimming removed 4 bases at V and 4 bases at J, with 21 bases between. CDR1 and CDR2 (germline): SGHKS, YYEKEE (reference sequence).

The chain combines TRBV27 with TRBJ2-3, with 7 bases identical to TRBD1. Trimming removed 6 bases from V and 2 bases from J; junction bases left unmatched: 5. Germline CDR1 reads MNHEY; CDR2 reads SMNVEV (reference sequence). The CDR3 has 14 amino acids. The CDR3 DNA is TGTGCCAGCAGCGCGACAGGGCTCACAGATACGCAGTATTTT. It is translated as CASSATGLTDTQYF.

This chain links TRBV5-1 with TRBJ2-7; D possibly corresponds to TRBD2 (5 bases). Germline CDR1 reads SGHRS; CDR2 reads YFSETQ. The CDR3 totals 11 residues. The ends were cut back, 5 bases at V and 6 bases at J, with 9 bases in the middle. The CDR3 reads CASRASLEQYF. The CDR3 region has the DNA TGCGCCAGCAGGGCTAGCCTCGAGCAGTACTTC. The full variable domain, with the rest looked up from reference TRBV5-1 and TRBJ2-7, is KAGVTQTPRYLIKTRGQQVTLSCSPISGHRSVSWYQQTPGQGLQFLFEYFSETQRNKGNFPGRFSGRQFSNSRSEMNVSTLELGDSALYLCASRASLEQYFGPGTRLTVT.

This clone was observed once. V usage is TRBV15 and J usage is TRBJ2-7, with D hard to call. This CDR3 has 15 residues. Germline assignment: CDR1 LNHNV and CDR2 YYDKDF (reference sequence). Trimming shortened V by 0 bases and J by 3 bases, and 12 bases separated the two germline ends. This CDR3 is CATSRDPEYSYEQYF. CDR3 DNA: TGTGCCACCAGCAGAGATCCCGAGTATAGCTACGAGCAGTACTTC.

The rearrangement uses TRBV13 and TRBJ2-5; 8 nucleotides match TRBD1. Germline V CDR1 and CDR2: PRHDT, FYEKMQ (reference sequence). Trimming at V came to 5 bases and at J to 5 bases, leaving 10 bases not matched to a gene. The CDR3 has 15 residues. This CDR3 reads CASSPGTGRGETQYF. DNA of the CDR3: TGTGCCAGCAGCCCCGGGACAGGTAGAGGGGAGACCCAGTACTTC.

Comments on this clone: Other DNA sequences from this sample encode an identical CDR3 as well. V and J are TRBV5-1 and TRBJ2-7, with D perhaps matching TRBD2 (6 bases). Germline V gene lookup returns CDR1 SGHRS and CDR2 YFSETQ. There are 13 residues in the CDR3. V was pared by 2 bases and J by 0 bases, with 6 bases between. This CDR3 reads CASSFGSSYEQYF. The CDR3 coding sequence is TGCGCCAGCAGCTTCGGGAGCTCCTACGAGCAGTACTTC.

This chain links TRBV19 with TRBJ2-3, with D possibly matching TRBD2 (6 bases). The germline gives CDR1 LNHDA, CDR2 SQIVND (reference sequence). CDR3 length: 16 amino acids. The V end lost 3 bases, the J end lost 2 bases, and 15 bases lay between the germline ends. The DNA for the CDR3 is TGTGCCAGTAGTATCACCTGGGAGGCCTACACAGATACGCAGTATTTT. The encoded protein is CASSITWEAYTDTQYF.

The chain recombines TRBV20-1 with TRBJ1-2, with 9 bases aligning to TRBD1. J gave up 8 bases and V 6 bases, and 4 bases lay outside the gene matches. Germline CDR1 is DFQATT and CDR2 is SNEGSKA (reference sequence). The CDR3 has 11 amino acids. The CDR3 loop reads CSAQGALGYTF. In DNA, the CDR3 is TGCAGTGCACAGGGGGCATTGGGCTACACCTTC.

This chain joins TRBV5-6 and TRBJ1-2; D gene unclear. Germline V gives CDR1 SGHDT, CDR2 YYEEEE. The CDR3 extends over 13 amino acids. Trimming took off 3 bases at V and 2 bases at J, with 8 bases between the two ends. CDR3 amino acids: CASSSSRNYGYTF. The CDR3, as DNA: TGTGCCAGCAGCTCGAGCAGGAACTATGGCTACACCTTC.

This clone appeared once. The chain links TRBV10-3 to TRBJ2-7, with 10 positions matching TRBD1. The germline V gene encodes CDR1 ENHRY and CDR2 SYGVKD. The CDR3 extends over 16 amino acids. The ends lost 6 bases at V and 0 bases at J; junction bases unmatched: 8. The CDR3 coding sequence is TGTGCCATCAGACCCACGACAGGGGGCGGCTCCTACGAGCAGTACTTC. Its protein is CAIRPTTGGGSYEQYF.

This clone was found once. The chain is built from TRBV6-5 and TRBJ2-7, with D maybe TRBD1 (6 bases). V lost 4 bases to trimming and J lost 4 bases, with 11 bases between them. This CDR3 comprises 13 residues. Germline assignment: CDR1 MNHEY and CDR2 SVGAGI. The DNA of the CDR3 is TGTGCCAGCAGTTCCGGGACAACTTACGAGCAGTACTTC. As protein: CASSSGTTYEQYF.

The chain links TRBV5-4 to TRBJ2-7, with 7 bases fitting TRBD2. V was clipped by 8 bases and J by 1 base; unmatched bases: 3. Germline loops: CDR1 SGHNT, CDR2 YYREEE (reference sequence). The CDR3 has 12 amino acids. The CDR3 is CASGEGSYEQYF. CDR3 DNA: TGTGCCAGTGGGGAGGGATCCTACGAGCAGTACTTC.

The V gene is TRBV6-1, the J gene TRBJ1-2, with D unclear. The V end was cut by 7 bases, the J end by 9 bases, with 24 bases between. Germline loops: CDR1 MNHNS, CDR2 SASEGT. This CDR3 has 15 residues. The CDR3 here is CASTSSSGEAMSYTF. The CDR3 DNA reads as TGTGCCAGCACCTCCTCATCCGGGGAGGCTATGAGCTACACCTTC.